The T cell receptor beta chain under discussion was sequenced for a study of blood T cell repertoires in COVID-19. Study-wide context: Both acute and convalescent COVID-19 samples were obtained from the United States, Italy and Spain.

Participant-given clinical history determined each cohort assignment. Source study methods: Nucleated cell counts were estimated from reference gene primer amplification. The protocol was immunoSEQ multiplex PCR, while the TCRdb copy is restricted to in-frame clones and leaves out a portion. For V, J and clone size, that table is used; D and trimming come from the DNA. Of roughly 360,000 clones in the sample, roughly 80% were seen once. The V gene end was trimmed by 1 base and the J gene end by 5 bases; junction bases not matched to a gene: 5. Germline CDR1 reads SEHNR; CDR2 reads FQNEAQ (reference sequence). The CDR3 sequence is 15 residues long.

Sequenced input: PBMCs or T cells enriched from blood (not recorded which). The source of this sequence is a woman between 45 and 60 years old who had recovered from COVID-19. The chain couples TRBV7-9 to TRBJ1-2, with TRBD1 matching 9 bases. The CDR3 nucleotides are TGTGCCAGCAGCTTAGAACAGGGGGCAGGGTATGGCTACACCTTC. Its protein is CASSLEQGAGYGYTF.